This T cell receptor (beta chain) was recorded in a study of cytomegalovirus exposure and HLA in healthy donors. Trimming took 2 bases from V and 6 from J; bases not matched to a gene: 10. The CDR3 length is 15 residues. Germline CDR1 reads SGHRS; CDR2 reads YFSETQ. Both 60 Vbeta primers and 13 Jbeta primers went into the PCR. TCRdb's copy holds only in-frame clones and misses some; the assay was immunoSEQ multiplex PCR. This table holds about 160,000 clones, around four fifths found once. Sequencing used PBMCs. This sequence originates from a woman aged 30 to 39 in good health and CMV-seronegative. V and J are TRBV5-1 and TRBJ1-1, with 7 bases aligning to TRBD1. The CDR3 DNA reads as TGCGCCAGCAGCTTTGCCCCACAGGGGCAGGCTGAAGCTTTCTTT. It is translated as CASSFAPQGQAEAFF.